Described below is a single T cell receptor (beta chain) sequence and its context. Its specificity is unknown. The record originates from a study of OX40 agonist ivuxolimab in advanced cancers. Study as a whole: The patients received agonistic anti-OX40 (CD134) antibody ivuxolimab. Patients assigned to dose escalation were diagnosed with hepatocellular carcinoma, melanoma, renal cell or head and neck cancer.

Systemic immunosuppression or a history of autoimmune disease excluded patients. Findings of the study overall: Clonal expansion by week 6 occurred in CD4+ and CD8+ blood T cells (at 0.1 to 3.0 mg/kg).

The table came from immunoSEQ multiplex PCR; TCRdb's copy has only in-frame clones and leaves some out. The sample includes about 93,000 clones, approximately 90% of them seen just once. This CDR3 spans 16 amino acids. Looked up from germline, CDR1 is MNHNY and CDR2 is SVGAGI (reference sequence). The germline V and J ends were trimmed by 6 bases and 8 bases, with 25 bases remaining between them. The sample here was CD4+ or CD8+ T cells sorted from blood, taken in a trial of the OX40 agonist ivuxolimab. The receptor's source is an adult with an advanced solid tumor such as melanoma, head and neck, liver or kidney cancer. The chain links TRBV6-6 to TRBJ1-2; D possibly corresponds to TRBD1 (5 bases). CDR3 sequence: CASSPQARGGLEGYTF. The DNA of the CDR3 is TGTGCCAGCAGCCCACAGGCCCGGGGGGGACTCGAAGGCTACACCTTC.